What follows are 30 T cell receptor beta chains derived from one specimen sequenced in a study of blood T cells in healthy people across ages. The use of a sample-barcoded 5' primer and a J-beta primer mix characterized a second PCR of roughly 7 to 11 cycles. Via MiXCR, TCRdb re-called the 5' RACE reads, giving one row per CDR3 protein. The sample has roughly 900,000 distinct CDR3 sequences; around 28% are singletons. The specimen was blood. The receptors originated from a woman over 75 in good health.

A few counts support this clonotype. The CDR3 region has the DNA TGCAGTGCTAGAGATCGGCTCAACATTCAGTACTTC. It yields the protein CSARDRLNIQYF. The chain recombines TRBV20-1 with TRBJ2-4, with D hard to call. Germline loops: CDR1 DFQATT, CDR2 SNEGSKA (reference sequence). This CDR3 comprises 12 residues. V shed 0 bases and J shed 7 bases, with 7 bases lying between them.

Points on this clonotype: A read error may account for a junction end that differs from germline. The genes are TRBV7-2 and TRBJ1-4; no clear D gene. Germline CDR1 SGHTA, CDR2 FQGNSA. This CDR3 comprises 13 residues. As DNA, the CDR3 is TGTGCCAGCGGCTTAGGGTTGAATGAAAAACTGTTTTTT. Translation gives CASGLGLNEKLFF.

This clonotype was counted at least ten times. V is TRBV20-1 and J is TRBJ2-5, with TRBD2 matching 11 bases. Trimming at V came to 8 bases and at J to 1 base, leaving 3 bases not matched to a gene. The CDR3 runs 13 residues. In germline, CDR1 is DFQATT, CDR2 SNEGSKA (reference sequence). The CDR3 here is CSRLAGSQETQYF. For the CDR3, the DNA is TGCAGTCGACTAGCGGGGAGCCAAGAGACCCAGTACTTC.

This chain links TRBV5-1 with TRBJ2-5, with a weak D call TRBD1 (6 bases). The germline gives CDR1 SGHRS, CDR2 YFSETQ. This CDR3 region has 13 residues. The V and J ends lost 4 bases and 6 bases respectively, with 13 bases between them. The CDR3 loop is CASSGTGLKTQYF. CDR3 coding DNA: TGCGCCAGCAGCGGAACAGGGTTAAAGACCCAGTACTTC.

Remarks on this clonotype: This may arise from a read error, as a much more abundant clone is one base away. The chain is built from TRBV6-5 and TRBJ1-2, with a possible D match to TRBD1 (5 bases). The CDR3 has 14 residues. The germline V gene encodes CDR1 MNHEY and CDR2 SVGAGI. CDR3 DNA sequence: TGTGCCAGGTCGAGGAGGGGCGAAGTCGTTGGCCACACCTTC. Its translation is CARSRRGEVVGHTF.

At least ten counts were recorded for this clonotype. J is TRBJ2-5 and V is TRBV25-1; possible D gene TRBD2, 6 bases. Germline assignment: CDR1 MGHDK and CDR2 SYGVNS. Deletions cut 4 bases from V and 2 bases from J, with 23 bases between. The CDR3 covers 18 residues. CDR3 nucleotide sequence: TGTGCCAGCAGTGTAACCGGTCGTCGGGGGTCATATCAAGAGACCCAGTACTTC. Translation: CASSVTGRRGSYQETQYF.

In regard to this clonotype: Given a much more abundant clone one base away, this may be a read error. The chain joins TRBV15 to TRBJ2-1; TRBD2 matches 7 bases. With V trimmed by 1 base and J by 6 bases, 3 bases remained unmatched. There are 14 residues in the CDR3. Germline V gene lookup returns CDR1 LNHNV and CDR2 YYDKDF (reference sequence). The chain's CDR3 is CATSRGQRGNEQFF. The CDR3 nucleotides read TGTGCCACCAGCAGAGGACAGCGGGGCAATGAGCAGTTCTTC.

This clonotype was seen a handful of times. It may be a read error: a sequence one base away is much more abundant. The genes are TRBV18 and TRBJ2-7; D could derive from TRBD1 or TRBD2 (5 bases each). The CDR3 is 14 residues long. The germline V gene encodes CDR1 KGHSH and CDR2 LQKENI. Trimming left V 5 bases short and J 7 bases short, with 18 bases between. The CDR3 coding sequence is TGTGCCAGCTCAAGAGGGGCCAGGTACAATGAGCAGTACTTC. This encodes CASSRGARYNEQYF.

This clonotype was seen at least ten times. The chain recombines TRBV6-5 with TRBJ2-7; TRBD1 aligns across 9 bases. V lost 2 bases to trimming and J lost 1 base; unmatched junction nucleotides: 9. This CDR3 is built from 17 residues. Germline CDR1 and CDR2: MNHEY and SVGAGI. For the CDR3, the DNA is TGTGCCAGCAGTTACAAGCTGACTGGGACAGGGTCCTACGAGCAGTACTTC. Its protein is CASSYKLTGTGSYEQYF.

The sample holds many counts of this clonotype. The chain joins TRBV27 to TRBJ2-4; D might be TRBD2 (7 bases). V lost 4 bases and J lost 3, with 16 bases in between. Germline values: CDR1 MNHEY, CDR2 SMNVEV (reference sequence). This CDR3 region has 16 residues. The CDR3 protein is CASSSLGGGDKNIQYF. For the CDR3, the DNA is TGTGCCAGCAGTTCCCTAGGGGGAGGGGACAAAAACATTCAGTACTTC.

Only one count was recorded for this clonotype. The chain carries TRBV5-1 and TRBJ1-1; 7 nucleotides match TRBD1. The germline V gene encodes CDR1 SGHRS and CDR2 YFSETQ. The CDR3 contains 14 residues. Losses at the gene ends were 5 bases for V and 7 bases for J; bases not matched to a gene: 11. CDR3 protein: CASSYDRVSGEAFF. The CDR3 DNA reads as TGCGCCAGCAGTTATGACAGGGTCTCTGGTGAAGCTTTCTTT. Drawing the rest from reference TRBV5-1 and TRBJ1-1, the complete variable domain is KAGVTQTPRYLIKTRGQQVTLSCSPISGHRSVSWYQQTPGQGLQFLFEYFSETQRNKGNFPGRFSGRQFSNSRSEMNVSTLELGDSALYLCASSYDRVSGEAFFGQGTRLTVV.

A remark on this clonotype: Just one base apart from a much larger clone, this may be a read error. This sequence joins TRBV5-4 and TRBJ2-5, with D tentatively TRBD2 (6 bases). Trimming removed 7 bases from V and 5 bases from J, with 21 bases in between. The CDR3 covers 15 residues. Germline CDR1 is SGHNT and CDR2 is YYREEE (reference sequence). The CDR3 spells CASGWGSSVGETQYF. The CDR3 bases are TGTGCCAGCGGCTGGGGCTCTAGCGTGGGGGAGACCCAGTACTTC. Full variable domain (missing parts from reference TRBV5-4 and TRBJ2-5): ETGVTQSPTHLIKTRGQQVTLRCSSQSGHNTVSWYQQALGQGPQFIFQYYREEENGRGNFPPRFSGLQFPNYSSELNVNALELDDSALYLCASGWGSSVGETQYFGPGTRLLVL.

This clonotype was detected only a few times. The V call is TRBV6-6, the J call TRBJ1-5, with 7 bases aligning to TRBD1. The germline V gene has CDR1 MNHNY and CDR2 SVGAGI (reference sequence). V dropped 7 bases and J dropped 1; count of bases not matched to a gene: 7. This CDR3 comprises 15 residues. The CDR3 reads CASTTGALSNQPQHF. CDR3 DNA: TGTGCCAGCACCACAGGGGCCCTAAGCAATCAGCCCCAGCATTTT.

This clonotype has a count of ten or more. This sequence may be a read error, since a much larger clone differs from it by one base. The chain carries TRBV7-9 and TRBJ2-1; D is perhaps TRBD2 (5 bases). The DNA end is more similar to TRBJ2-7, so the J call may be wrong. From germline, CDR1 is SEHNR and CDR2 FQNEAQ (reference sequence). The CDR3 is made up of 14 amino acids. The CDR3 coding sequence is TGTGCCAGCAGCTTAGTTTCTAGCTACAATGAGCAGTACTTC. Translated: CASSLVSSYNEQYF.

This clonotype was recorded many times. The CDR3 sequence is CASSLALKGRRYEQYF. CDR3 nucleotide sequence: TGTGCCAGCAGCTTAGCGCTAAAGGGAAGACGATACGAGCAGTACTTC. The rearrangement uses TRBV7-2 and TRBJ2-7; the D is unclear. The V and J ends lost 0 bases and 4 bases respectively, with 16 bases between them. This CDR3 region has 16 residues. Germline V gene sequence: CDR1 SGHTA, CDR2 FQGNSA.

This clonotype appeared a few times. CDR3 in DNA: TGTGCCAGCAGACCATTAGGCCTCGGGACAGGGGGCTGGAAGCCCCAGCATTTT. Protein product: CASRPLGLGTGGWKPQHF. V and J are TRBV28 and TRBJ1-5; TRBD1 agrees at 12 bases. The CDR3 covers 18 residues. Trimming removed 6 bases from V and 8 bases from J; junction bases left unmatched: 17. CDR1 is MDHEN, CDR2 SYDVKM, per germline.

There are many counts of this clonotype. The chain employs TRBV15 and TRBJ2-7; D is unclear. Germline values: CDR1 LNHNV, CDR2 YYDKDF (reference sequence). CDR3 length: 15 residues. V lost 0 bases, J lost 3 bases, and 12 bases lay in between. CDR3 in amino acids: CATSRDEQTNYEQYF. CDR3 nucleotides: TGTGCCACCAGCAGAGATGAGCAGACCAACTACGAGCAGTACTTC.

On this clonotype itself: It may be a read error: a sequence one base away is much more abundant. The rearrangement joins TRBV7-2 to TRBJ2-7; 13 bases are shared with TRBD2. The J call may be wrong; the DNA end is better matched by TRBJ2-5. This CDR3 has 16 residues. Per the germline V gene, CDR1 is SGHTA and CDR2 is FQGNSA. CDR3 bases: TGTGCCAGCAGCAAACTAGCGGGGGGGCCGGGGGGGACCCAGTACTTC. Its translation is CASSKLAGGPGGTQYF.

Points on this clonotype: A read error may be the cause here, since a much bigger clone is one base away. DNA for the CDR3: TGCAGTGCACCGGACAGGGGGTCCTACAATGAGCAGTACTTC. Translation: CSAPDRGSYNEQYF. The chain uses TRBV20-1 and TRBJ2-1; 10 nucleotides align to TRBD1. The DNA end favors TRBJ2-7, so the J call may be wrong. This CDR3 spans 14 amino acids. Per the germline V gene, CDR1 is DFQATT and CDR2 is SNEGSKA (reference sequence).

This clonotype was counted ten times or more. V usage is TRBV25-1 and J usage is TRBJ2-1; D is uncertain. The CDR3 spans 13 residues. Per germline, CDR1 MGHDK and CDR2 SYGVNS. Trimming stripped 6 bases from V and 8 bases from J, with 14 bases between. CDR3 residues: CASRDGAWDEQFF. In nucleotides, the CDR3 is TGTGCCAGCAGAGACGGAGCCTGGGATGAGCAGTTCTTC.

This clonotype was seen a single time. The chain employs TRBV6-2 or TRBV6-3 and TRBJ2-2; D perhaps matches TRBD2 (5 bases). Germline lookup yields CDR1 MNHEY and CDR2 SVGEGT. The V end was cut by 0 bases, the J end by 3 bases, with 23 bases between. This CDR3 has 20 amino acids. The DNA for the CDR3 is TGTGCCAGCAGTTACTCCCGGACTCCCGGGAAACTTCGGTACACCGGGGAGCTGTTTTTT. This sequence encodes CASSYSRTPGKLRYTGELFF.

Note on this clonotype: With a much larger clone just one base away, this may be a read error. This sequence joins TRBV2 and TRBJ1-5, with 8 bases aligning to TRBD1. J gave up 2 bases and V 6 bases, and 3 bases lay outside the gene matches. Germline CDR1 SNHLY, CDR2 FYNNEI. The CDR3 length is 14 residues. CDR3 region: CASREGQGNQPQHF. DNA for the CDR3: TGTGCCAGCAGGGAGGGACAGGGCAATCAGCCCCAGCATTTT.

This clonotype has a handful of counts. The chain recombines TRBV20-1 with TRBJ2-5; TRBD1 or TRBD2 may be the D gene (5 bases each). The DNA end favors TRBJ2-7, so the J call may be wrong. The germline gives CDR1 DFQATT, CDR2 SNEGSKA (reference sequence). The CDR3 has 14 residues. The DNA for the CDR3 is TGCAGTGCTAGTCGGGACCGTTCGGTCCACGAGCAGTACTTC. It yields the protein CSASRDRSVHEQYF.

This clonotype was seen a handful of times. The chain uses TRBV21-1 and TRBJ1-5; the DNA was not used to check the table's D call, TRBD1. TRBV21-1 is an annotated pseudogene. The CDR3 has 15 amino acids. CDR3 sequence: CASSKVKQGNQPQHF. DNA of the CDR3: TGTGCCAGCAGCAAAGTAAAACAGGGAAATCAGCCCCAGCATTTT.

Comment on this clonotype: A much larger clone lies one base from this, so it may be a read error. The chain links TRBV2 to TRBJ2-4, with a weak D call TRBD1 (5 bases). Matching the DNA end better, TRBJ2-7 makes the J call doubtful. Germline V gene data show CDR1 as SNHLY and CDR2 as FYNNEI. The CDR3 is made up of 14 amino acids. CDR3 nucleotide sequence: TGTGTCAGCAGTGTGCAGGGCATCAGCTACGAGCAGTACTTC. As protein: CVSSVQGISYEQYF.

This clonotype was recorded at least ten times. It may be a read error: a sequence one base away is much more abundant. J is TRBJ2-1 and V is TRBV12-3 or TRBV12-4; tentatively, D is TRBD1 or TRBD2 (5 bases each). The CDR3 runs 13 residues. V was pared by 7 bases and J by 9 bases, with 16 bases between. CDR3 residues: CASILNGGSEQFF. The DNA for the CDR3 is TGTGCCAGCATCCTAAATGGGGGTAGTGAGCAGTTCTTC.

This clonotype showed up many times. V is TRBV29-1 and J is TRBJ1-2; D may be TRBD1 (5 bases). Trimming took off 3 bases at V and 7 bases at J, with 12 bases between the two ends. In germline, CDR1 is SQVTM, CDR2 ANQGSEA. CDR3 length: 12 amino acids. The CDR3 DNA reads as TGCAGCGTTGACGGGCAGGGTCCTGGCTACACCTTC. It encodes CSVDGQGPGYTF.

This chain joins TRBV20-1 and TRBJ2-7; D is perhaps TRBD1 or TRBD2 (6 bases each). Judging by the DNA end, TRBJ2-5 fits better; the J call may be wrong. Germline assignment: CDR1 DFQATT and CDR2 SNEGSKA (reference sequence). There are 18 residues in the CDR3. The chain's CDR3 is CSARGLFERAFIQGTQYF. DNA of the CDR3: TGCAGTGCTAGAGGGCTGTTCGAGCGGGCATTTATACAGGGGACCCAGTACTTC.

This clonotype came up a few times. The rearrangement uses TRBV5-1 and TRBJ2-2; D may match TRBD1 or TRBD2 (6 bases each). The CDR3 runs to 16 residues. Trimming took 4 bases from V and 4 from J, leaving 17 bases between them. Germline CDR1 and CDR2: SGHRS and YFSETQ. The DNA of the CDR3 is TGCGCCAGCAGCCCAAGTCCCAGGGGAGGCACCGGGGAGCTGTTTTTT. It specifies CASSPSPRGGTGELFF.

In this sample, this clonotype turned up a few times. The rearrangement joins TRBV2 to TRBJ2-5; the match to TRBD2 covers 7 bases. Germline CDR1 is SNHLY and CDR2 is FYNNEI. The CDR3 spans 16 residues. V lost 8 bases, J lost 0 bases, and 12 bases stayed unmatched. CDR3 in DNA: TGTGCCAGCGGGGGAACAGGACTAGACAACCAAGAGACCCAGTACTTC. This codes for CASGGTGLDNQETQYF.